Each of the 30 T cell receptor beta chains below was sequenced from the same sample in a study of tumor and adjacent non-tumor tissue in lung cancer listed by TCRdb under 2018. RNA was extracted from bulk unsorted tissue and checked for quality with a NanoDrop ND-1000 and an Agilent 2100. For the normal lung samples, distant non-tumor tissue was collected more than 3 cm away from the tumor edge. The method behind the library was multiplex PCR. Instrument used: Illumina HiSeq 2500. TCRbeta libraries were built by three rounds of nested PCR using primers (Table S4), following protocols modified from ARM-PCR. The raw public reads went through TCRdb reprocessing: fastp at Q25, MiXCR clone calling, in-frame beta chains kept. Records with the same CDR3 protein are collapsed into one entry carrying the most frequent genes and DNA. Within this sample are roughly 120,000 distinct CDR3 sequences, with 62% of them counted one time only. The ten largest clones represent under 20% of the sample.

Sequencing was carried out using distant non-tumor lung tissue. All receptors come from a man aged 55 to 69 with non-small cell lung cancer.

This clonotype has only one observation. In this CDR3 the conserved last residue, phenylalanine or tryptophan, is missing, so a read error is likely. The V and J genes are TRBV5-5 and TRBJ1-6; TRBD1 matches 7 bases. The length of the CDR3 is 15 residues. Germline V gene lookup returns CDR1 SGHKS and CDR2 YYEKEE (reference sequence). The CDR3 coding sequence is TGTGCCAGCAGCCTTAGACAGGGACCTAATTCACCACTCCACTCT. It codes for CASSLRQGPNSPLHS.

The chain couples TRBV9 to TRBJ1-2; D not certain. The CDR3 contains 13 residues. Trimming stripped 0 bases from V and 8 bases from J, with 11 bases between. CDR1 is SGDLS, CDR2 YYNGEE, per germline. As DNA, the CDR3 is TGTGCCAGCAGCGTAGAGCATTCCCGAGGCTACACCTTC. Protein product: CASSVEHSRGYTF.

Concerning this clonotype itself: This may be a read error, as it is one base from a much larger clone. The chain carries TRBV7-9 and TRBJ1-4; D is ambiguous. This CDR3 contains 16 residues. CDR1 is SEHNR and CDR2 is FQNEAQ in the germline V gene (reference sequence). CDR3 nucleotides: TGTGACAGCAGCATTACCGGGATCCCCCGGAGGGAAAAACTGTTTTTT. Amino acid sequence: CDSSITGIPRREKLFF. The variable domain in full, with the rest retrieved from reference TRBV7-9 and TRBJ1-4, is DTGVSQNPRHKITKRGQNVTFRCDPISEHNRLYWYRQTLGQGPEFLTYFQNEAQLEKSRLLSDRFSAERPKGSFSTLEIQRTEQGDSAMYLCDSSITGIPRREKLFFGSGTQLSVL.

Comments on this clonotype: A read error is possible here, since a much larger clone lies one base away. The chain links TRBV29-1 to TRBJ2-7; D might be TRBD2 (5 bases). Per the germline V gene, CDR1 is SQVTM and CDR2 is ANQGSEA. The CDR3 extends over 12 amino acids. CDR3 region: CSVTGSSCEQYF. CDR3 coding DNA: TGCAGCGTGACGGGGAGCTCCTGCGAGCAGTACTTC.

The chain carries TRBV12-3 or TRBV12-4 and TRBJ2-6; D not certain. V was pared by 7 bases and J by 1 base, with 23 bases between. This CDR3 contains 19 residues. The CDR3 sequence is CASNRLCKTRGSGANVLTF. The CDR3 DNA is TGTGCCAGCAACAGACTGTGTAAGACACGTGGGTCTGGGGCCAACGTCCTGACTTTC.

V is TRBV6-6 and J is TRBJ2-3; D is ambiguous. CDR3 length equals 15 residues. CDR1 is MNHNY and CDR2 is SVGAGI in the germline V gene (reference sequence). V shed 10 bases and J shed 4 bases, with 21 bases lying between them. The DNA of the CDR3 is TGTGCCAACAGAGAGACCCCAACGGTGGCAGATACGCAGTATTTT. Translation gives CANRETPTVADTQYF.

In regard to this clonotype: One end of the junction does not line up with germline, which may come from a read error. V usage is TRBV6-5 and J usage is TRBJ2-7; D remains unclear. This CDR3 contains 13 residues. From germline, CDR1 is MNHEY and CDR2 SVGAGI. Here the CDR3 reads CASSLSVDYGQYF. DNA for the CDR3: TGTGCCAGCAGTTTGAGCGTAGATTACGGGCAGTACTTC.

About this clonotype: At one end, the junction sequence differs from germline, possibly due to a read error. This chain links TRBV20-1 with TRBJ2-1; TRBD2 agrees at 7 bases. This CDR3 spans 14 amino acids. Per germline, CDR1 DFQATT and CDR2 SNEGSKA (reference sequence). For the CDR3, the DNA is TGTAGTGTTAGAGATCAGGTGCCTAGCGGTGAGCAGTTCTTC. Translation gives CSVRDQVPSGEQFF.

As to this clonotype: A much more abundant neighbour one base away suggests this may be a read error. This sequence joins TRBV12-5 and TRBJ2-1; the D is unclear. The CDR3 length is 17 residues. Germline V gives CDR1 LGHNT, CDR2 FRNRAP. Trimming stripped 6 bases from V and 6 bases from J, with 24 bases between. CDR3 bases: TGTGCTAGTGGCAGCCGGGTGGAGCTGCCCTTCCCCAATGAGCAGTTCTTC. This codes for CASGSRVELPFPNEQFF.

Of note for this clonotype: One end of the junction varies from germline; a read error may be responsible. The J gene is TRBJ2-7, the V gene TRBV10-3, with D perhaps TRBD1 or TRBD2 (5 bases each). The CDR3 totals 16 residues. Germline-derived CDR1 and CDR2 are ENHRY and SYGVKD. The CDR3 sequence: CDISEPGRVSSYEQYF. The DNA of the CDR3 is TGTGACATCAGTGAGCCGGGACGGGTTAGCTCCTACGAGCAATACTTC.

In the case of this clonotype: The conserved final phenylalanine or tryptophan is absent from the CDR3, which likely points to a read error. This chain uses TRBV11-1 with TRBJ2-7; TRBD1 aligns across 10 bases. The CDR3 extends over 15 amino acids. The germline gives CDR1 SGHAT, CDR2 FQDESV (reference sequence). CDR3 sequence reads: CAISTAGQGRNEQYL. CDR3 in DNA: TGTGCCATCAGCACCGCGGGACAGGGGCGTAACGAGCAGTACCTC.

As regards this clonotype: This clone may be a read error of a much larger clone one base away. The chain employs TRBV6-1 and TRBJ1-5; D is undetermined. CDR3 length equals 18 residues. Germline CDR1 and CDR2: MNHNS and SASEGT. The ends were cut back, 7 bases at V and 0 bases at J, with 22 bases in the middle. The CDR3 here is CASTQNPGRGYSNQPQHF. The CDR3 nucleotides are TGTGCCAGCACTCAAAACCCTGGACGGGGATATAGCAATCAGCCCCAGCATTTT.

In regard to this clonotype: The CDR3 does not close with the conserved phenylalanine or tryptophan, likely indicating a read error. Because the CDR3's place on the DNA is in doubt, the DNA is left out and the CDR3 is given as listed by TCRdb. The V gene is TRBV11-3, the J gene TRBJ1-1. Per germline, CDR1 SGHNT and CDR2 YENEEA. The CDR3 length is 13 residues, termini included. CDR3 region: CASSLAGPVVAFA.

About this clonotype: The CDR3 carries no conserved terminal phenylalanine or tryptophan, so it likely arises from a read error. Because the CDR3's place on the DNA is in doubt, the DNA is left out and the CDR3 is given as listed by TCRdb. The chain carries TRBV4-2 and TRBJ2-7; the DNA was not compared with TRBD1, the D call given in the table. The CDR3 length equals 15 residues, ends included. CDR1 is LGHNA, CDR2 YNFKEQ, per germline. CDR3 residues: CASSQGQGPSYEQYL.

This clonotype has just one count. An end of the junction does not agree with germline; a read error may underlie this. The chain links TRBV11-2 to TRBJ1-6, with D perhaps matching TRBD1 (6 bases). CDR1 and CDR2 from the germline V gene are SGHAT and FQNNGV. This CDR3 is 15 amino acids long. The CDR3 DNA sequence: TGCGCCAGCAGCTTAGACAGGTCCTATAATTCACCCTTCCACTTT. Protein product: CASSLDRSYNSPFHF.

A note on this clonotype: One junction end disagrees with the germline gene, perhaps due to a read error. The chain combines TRBV29-1 with TRBJ2-1; the match to TRBD2 covers 7 bases. In germline, CDR1 is SQVTM, CDR2 ANQGSEA. The CDR3 runs 14 residues. This chain's CDR3 is CSVGTNGRPNERFF. CDR3 sequence (DNA): TGCAGCGTGGGGACTAACGGGAGACCCAATGAGCGGTTCTTC.

This clonotype has a single count. Germline and junction disagree at one end, which may indicate a read error. This rearrangement joins TRBV11-2 to TRBJ1-2; D unresolved. The CDR3 has 13 residues. CDR1 is SGHAT, CDR2 FQNNGV, per germline. CDR3 DNA: TGTACCAGCAGCTCATCGGGCCCCTATGGCTACACCTTC. Protein: CTSSSSGPYGYTF.

Regarding this clonotype: A read error may explain this, as a much larger clone is one base away. It is likely a read error, because the conserved phenylalanine at the end of the CDR3 is missing. This chain joins TRBV28 and TRBJ2-1; 9 bases line up with TRBD2. With V trimmed by 7 bases and J by 6 bases, 22 bases remained unmatched. Germline CDR1 and CDR2: MDHEN and SYDVKM. The CDR3 runs to 19 residues. CDR3 bases: TGTGCCAGCAAGTTAGGCGACAGCGGGCCGGCTAGCGGGATCAATGAGCAGTTCTTG. It yields the protein CASKLGDSGPASGINEQFL.

Concerning this clonotype: At one end, the junction sequence differs from germline, possibly due to a read error. The rearrangement links TRBV30 to TRBJ1-6; D remains ambiguous. The CDR3 consists of 15 residues. The germline V gene encodes CDR1 GTSNPN and CDR2 SVGIG (reference sequence). The DNA for the CDR3 is TGTGCCTGGAGTACCGACCGGGGTGGTAGTTCACCCCTCTACTTT. Its protein product is CAWSTDRGGSSPLYF.

The sample holds a few counts of this clonotype. A junction boundary mismatches the germline segment, possibly from a read error. The chain is built from TRBV4-3 and TRBJ1-6; 9 bases are shared with TRBD1. CDR3 size: 16 residues. Germline CDR1 is LGHNA and CDR2 is YSLEER. The DNA of the CDR3 is TGCGCCAGCAGCCAGGGGACAGGGTACTATAATCCACCCCTCCACTTT. It codes for CASSQGTGYYNPPLHF.

This clonotype rates as medium-sized. V and J are TRBV11-3 and TRBJ2-7; TRBD2 aligns across 9 bases. The ends lost 1 base at V and 3 bases at J; junction bases unmatched: 7. The CDR3 extends over 16 amino acids. Germline loops: CDR1 SGHNT, CDR2 YENEEA. The CDR3 coding sequence is TGTGCCAGCAGCTTAGGCCTAGCGGGACCCTTCTACGAGCAGTACTTC. Protein sequence: CASSLGLAGPFYEQYF.

About this clonotype: With a much larger clone just one base away, this may be a read error. In DNA, the CDR3 is TGTGCCAGCAGTAATCAGGCTACAAGGGACACTGAAGCTTTCTTT. Translation: CASSNQATRDTEAFF. The rearrangement uses TRBV6-6 and TRBJ1-1; D uncertain. CDR3 length: 15 amino acids. V gave up 5 bases and J gave up 3 bases, with 16 bases separating them. Germline lookup yields CDR1 MNHNY and CDR2 SVGAGI (reference sequence).

The chain couples TRBV10-3 to TRBJ2-7; the D gene is possibly TRBD1 (6 bases). The V and J ends lost 0 bases and 1 base respectively, with 10 bases between them. Germline V gene lookup returns CDR1 ENHRY and CDR2 SYGVKD. There are 15 residues in the CDR3. The CDR3 is CAISESGDTSYEQYF. CDR3 coding DNA: TGTGCCATCAGTGAGTCGGGGGACACATCCTACGAGCAGTACTTC.

The chain uses TRBV4-1 and TRBJ2-2; tentatively, D is TRBD2 (5 bases). V dropped 4 bases and J dropped 8 bases, with 14 bases sitting between them. Germline CDR1 and CDR2: MGHRA and YSYEKL. The CDR3 runs to 14 residues. The CDR3 bases are TGCGCCAGCAGCCTATGTGGTGGAGGAGGGGAGCTGTTTTTT. Protein: CASSLCGGGGELFF.

This clonotype was seen only once. The chain recombines TRBV29-1 with TRBJ2-1, with D tentatively TRBD1 or TRBD2 (6 bases each). The J call is doubtful: the DNA matches TRBJ2-7 better. The CDR3 has 11 amino acids. Germline V CDR1 and CDR2: SQVTM, ANQGSEA. Here the CDR3 DNA reads TGCAGCGTTTGGGGGGCCAGTAAGCAGTACTTC. This gives the protein CSVWGASKQYF.

To note about this clonotype: At one end, the junction sequence differs from germline, possibly due to a read error. V gene TRBV6-2 or TRBV6-3 combines with J gene TRBJ2-1; 9 bases fit TRBD1. Germline loops: CDR1 MNHEY, CDR2 SVGEGT. This CDR3 is 16 amino acids long. CDR3 nucleotides: TGTGCCAGCGGTTCCGGGGACAGGGTGGTCGGCAATGAACAGTTCTTC. Translating it yields CASGSGDRVVGNEQFF.

Comment on this clonotype: A clone one base away is much larger, so this may be a read error. The chain links TRBV20-1 to TRBJ2-7, with TRBD1 identical over 7 bases. Per the germline V gene, CDR1 is DFQATT and CDR2 is SNEGSKA (reference sequence). The CDR3 sequence is 16 residues long. In nucleotides, the CDR3 is TGCAATGCTGCCCCCCCGGGACAGCTAAGCTCCTACGAGCAGTACTTC. Amino acid sequence: CNAAPPGQLSSYEQYF.

This clonotype was counted at least ten times. The chain has TRBV28 and TRBJ1-2; a weak D match, TRBD1 (5 bases). Deletions cut 7 bases from V and 8 bases from J, with 11 bases between. Per germline, CDR1 MDHEN and CDR2 SYDVKM. There are 11 residues in the CDR3. The CDR3 loop reads CASTPGFGYTF. CDR3 DNA sequence: TGTGCCAGCACCCCAGGGTTCGGCTACACCTTC.

This clonotype has a single count. The junction differs from germline at one of its ends, possibly a read error. The DNA for the CDR3 is TGTGCCACCACCGGCAGCTTAGCCTACGAGCTGTACTTC. Protein: CATTGSLAYELYF. The chain employs TRBV12-3 or TRBV12-4 and TRBJ2-7; D is uncertain. This CDR3 region has 13 residues.

About this clonotype: A read error may be the cause here, since a much bigger clone is one base away. The J gene is TRBJ2-7, the V gene TRBV7-8; D not certain. Germline CDR1 is SGHVS and CDR2 is FQNEAQ. V was clipped by 0 bases and J by 4 bases, with 4 bases between them. This CDR3 has 12 residues. CDR3 amino acids: CASSLAHYEQYF. The CDR3 region has the DNA TGTGCCAGCAGCTTAGCCCATTACGAGCAGTACTTC.